These 27 T cell receptor beta chains were sequenced from one sample in a study of T-cell memory formation after mild COVID-19. TCRdb re-called the 5' RACE reads with MiXCR, one entry per CDR3 protein. The repertoire includes roughly 170,000 distinct CDR3 sequences, under 20% of them detected once, and roughly 4.3% sits in the top ten. Sequences were obtained from PBMCs or a T cell subset sorted from them (not recorded which). All receptors come from a young man who had mild COVID-19 (a few samples of this study predate the infection). Cell type and time point are not known.

The genes are TRBV20-1 and TRBJ1-6; 7 bases match TRBD1. This CDR3 spans 18 amino acids. Germline CDR1 and CDR2: DFQATT and SNEGSKA (reference sequence). V shed 6 bases and J 0 bases; nucleotides not matched to a gene: 14. This CDR3 reads CSAKRQGVFFSYNSPLHF. CDR3 nucleotide sequence: TGCAGTGCGAAGAGACAGGGCGTTTTCTTCTCCTATAATTCACCCCTCCACTTT.

This clonotype is categorized as medium-sized. This chain links TRBV25-1 with TRBJ2-3; 7 bases are a match to TRBD1. CDR3 length: 14 amino acids. Trimming took 6 bases from V and 1 from J; bases not matched to a gene: 4. CDR1 MGHDK and CDR2 SYGVNS come from the germline V gene. DNA for the CDR3: TGTGCCAGCAGGAGGGGGACAGGCACAGATACGCAGTATTTT. Its translation is CASRRGTGTDTQYF.

The gene calls are TRBV18 and TRBJ2-7; D is tentatively TRBD1 or TRBD2 (5 bases each). This CDR3 is 13 amino acids long. V lost 6 bases, J lost 2 bases, and 11 bases lay in between. From germline, CDR1 is KGHSH and CDR2 LQKENI. The CDR3 DNA reads TGTGCCAGCTCTTGGGACGGAACCTACGAGCAGTACTTC. As protein: CASSWDGTYEQYF.

The chain is built from TRBV18 and TRBJ1-6; the D is unclear. Germline V gives CDR1 KGHSH, CDR2 LQKENI. This CDR3 spans 13 amino acids. V lost 4 bases to trimming and J lost 10 bases, with 11 bases between them. Written as DNA, the CDR3 is TGTGCCAGCTCACGCGGGGTCGAGTCACCCCTCCACTTT. Translation: CASSRGVESPLHF.

In its sample, this clonotype was seen a few times. This chain joins TRBV7-9 and TRBJ2-3; D unresolved. The V end lost 5 bases, the J end lost 0 bases, and 12 bases lay between the germline ends. This CDR3 has 15 residues. Germline lookup yields CDR1 SEHNR and CDR2 FQNEAQ (reference sequence). The DNA for the CDR3 is TGTGCCAGCAGCCTGGGGTCCGTTAGCACAGATACGCAGTATTTT. Its protein product is CASSLGSVSTDTQYF.

The chain recombines TRBV7-6 with TRBJ1-4; D gene ambiguous. The CDR3 has 15 residues. V was cut by 4 bases and J by 8 bases, with 17 bases left in between. Germline CDR1 reads SGHVS; CDR2 reads FNYEAQ. CDR3 nucleotides: TGTGCCAGCAGCTCTAAGGGAGGGTGGGGAGAAAAACTGTTTTTT. Translating it yields CASSSKGGWGEKLFF.

The chain employs TRBV5-5 and TRBJ2-4; D gene ambiguous. CDR1 and CDR2 from the germline V gene are SGHKS and YYEKEE (reference sequence). Trimming cost V 1 base and J 0 bases, with 14 bases left between them. The CDR3 is 17 residues long. DNA for the CDR3: TGTGCCAGCAGCTTGCGGCAGACCACTCTAGCCAAAAACATTCAGTACTTC. As protein: CASSLRQTTLAKNIQYF.

This rearrangement joins TRBV5-1 to TRBJ1-1, with unresolved D. V was shortened by 4 bases and J by 3 bases, with 16 bases between the two germline ends. Germline lookup yields CDR1 SGHRS and CDR2 YFSETQ. The CDR3 has 15 amino acids. Written as DNA, the CDR3 is TGCGCCAGCAGCGCTTTACAGCTCGTCGACACTGAAGCTTTCTTT. Protein: CASSALQLVDTEAFF.

The rearrangement links TRBV5-4 to TRBJ2-5, with 10 bases that match TRBD2. V lost 3 bases and J lost 7; bases outside the gene matches: 15. Germline values: CDR1 SGHNT, CDR2 YYREEE (reference sequence). The CDR3 is 17 amino acids. CDR3 coding DNA: TGTGCCAGCAGCTGGCTCTTTAGCGGGGGGCGCCGGCGGACCCAGTACTTC. Its protein is CASSWLFSGGRRRTQYF.

This clonotype came up a few times. This sequence joins TRBV7-9 and TRBJ1-1; no firm D call. The CDR3 consists of 14 residues. Trimming pared 7 bases from V and 1 base from J, leaving 13 bases between. Germline assignment: CDR1 SEHNR and CDR2 FQNEAQ (reference sequence). Here the CDR3 reads CASTLWGSNTEAFF. The CDR3 DNA is TGTGCCAGCACTCTTTGGGGATCGAACACTGAAGCTTTCTTT. The full variable domain, with the rest looked up from reference TRBV7-9 and TRBJ1-1, is DTGVSQNPRHKITKRGQNVTFRCDPISEHNRLYWYRQTLGQGPEFLTYFQNEAQLEKSRLLSDRFSAERPKGSFSTLEIQRTEQGDSAMYLCASTLWGSNTEAFFGQGTRLTVV.

This clonotype showed up many times. The chain is built from TRBV12-3 or TRBV12-4 and TRBJ1-6, with unresolved D. The V and J ends lost 6 bases and 7 bases respectively, with 7 bases between them. The CDR3 is 12 amino acids. CDR3 loop: CASSTLNSPLHF. In nucleotides, the CDR3 is TGTGCCAGCAGCACTCTAAATTCACCCCTCCACTTT.

The V gene is TRBV5-1, the J gene TRBJ1-6; 7 bases are a match to TRBD1. Trimming at V came to 1 base and at J to 11 bases, leaving 9 bases not matched to a gene. The CDR3 sequence is 15 residues long. CDR1 is SGHRS and CDR2 is YFSETQ in the germline V gene. CDR3 protein: CASSLTGVGRTPLHF. CDR3 DNA: TGCGCCAGCAGCTTGACAGGGGTCGGACGTACACCCCTCCACTTT.

This clonotype occurred many times. This rearrangement joins TRBV7-8 to TRBJ1-3; 7 bases line up with TRBD1. The germline gives CDR1 SGHVS, CDR2 FQNEAQ. J lost 7 bases, V lost 4 bases, and 7 bases had no gene match. This CDR3 has 14 amino acids. In nucleotides, the CDR3 is TGTGCCAGCAGCTCGGGACAGAGAGGGAACACCATATATTTT. This translates into CASSSGQRGNTIYF.

This clonotype was seen more than once but under ten times. The chain uses TRBV12-3 or TRBV12-4 and TRBJ2-7; 11 positions match TRBD1. The V and J ends lost 5 bases and 2 bases, in that order; junction bases with no gene match: 5. This CDR3 spans 15 amino acids. In DNA, the CDR3 is TGTGCCAGCAGTGGGGGACAGGGGGTGCCCTACGAGCAGTACGTC. Translating gives CASSGGQGVPYEQYV.

This clonotype was seen more than once but under ten times. DNA for the CDR3: TGTGCCAGCAGCGTAGCCTGGGATTCACCCCTCCACTTT. This sequence encodes CASSVAWDSPLHF. This chain joins TRBV9 and TRBJ1-6; D remains unclear. Trimming pared 0 bases from V and 8 bases from J, leaving 6 bases between. The germline gives CDR1 SGDLS, CDR2 YYNGEE. This CDR3 spans 13 amino acids.

This chain connects TRBV19 to TRBJ1-1; maybe TRBD1 (6 bases). V was cut by 6 bases and J by 0 bases, with 14 bases left in between. The CDR3 is 15 amino acids. Looked up from germline, CDR1 is LNHDA and CDR2 is SQIVND (reference sequence). In nucleotides, the CDR3 is TGTGCCAGTAGCCATACAGGGATAATGAACACTGAAGCTTTCTTT. Protein product: CASSHTGIMNTEAFF.

The J gene is TRBJ2-6, the V gene TRBV9; D is unresolved. Germline CDR1 and CDR2: SGDLS and YYNGEE. The CDR3 runs to 15 residues. The V gene lost 0 bases and the J gene lost 1 base, with 5 bases spanning the gap. This CDR3 reads CASSVGVSGANVLTF. Written as DNA, the CDR3 is TGTGCCAGCAGCGTAGGGGTATCTGGGGCCAACGTCCTGACTTTC.

The V and J genes are TRBV18 and TRBJ2-3; 10 bases are shared with TRBD2. The CDR3 length is 15 residues. V trimming: 2 bases; J trimming: 2 bases; junction bases outside the gene matches: 1. Germline lookup yields CDR1 KGHSH and CDR2 LQKENI. The CDR3 region is CASSPGLADTDTQYF. Here the CDR3 DNA reads TGTGCCAGCTCACCAGGACTAGCGGACACAGATACGCAGTATTTT.

This clonotype was seen a handful of times. The chain has TRBV7-2 and TRBJ1-1; 9 bases match TRBD1. V shed 7 bases and J 5 bases; nucleotides not matched to a gene: 5. The germline V gene encodes CDR1 SGHTA and CDR2 FQGNSA. This CDR3 is 13 amino acids long. CDR3 bases: TGTGCCAGCATCAAGACAGGGGGGACTGAAGCTTTCTTT. Translating it yields CASIKTGGTEAFF.

Only a few counts were recorded for this clonotype. This chain uses TRBV7-9 with TRBJ1-3; no reliable D call. Germline CDR1 reads SEHNR; CDR2 reads FQNEAQ (reference sequence). CDR3 size: 14 residues. The V end was cut by 5 bases, the J end by 1 base, with 9 bases between. CDR3 region: CASSPVRSGNTIYF. CDR3 DNA sequence: TGTGCCAGCAGCCCCGTCCGATCTGGAAACACCATATATTTT.

The chain carries TRBV5-1 and TRBJ2-7; the match to TRBD2 covers 9 bases. CDR1 is SGHRS and CDR2 is YFSETQ in the germline V gene. The CDR3 covers 16 residues. V shed 0 bases, J shed 6 bases, and the junction held 10 bases outside the gene matches. The CDR3 reads CASSLDAGGSGGEQYF. The CDR3 DNA sequence: TGCGCCAGCAGCTTGGACGCGGGAGGGTCAGGGGGCGAGCAGTACTTC.

V usage is TRBV7-8 and J usage is TRBJ1-6; D may be TRBD1 (6 bases). The V end was cut by 0 bases, the J end by 10 bases, with 22 bases between. Germline CDR1 is SGHVS and CDR2 is FQNEAQ. This CDR3 comprises 18 residues. The CDR3 sequence is CASSLAGAGAKVGSPLHF. The CDR3 DNA follows: TGTGCCAGCAGCTTAGCGGGGGCAGGGGCGAAGGTTGGCTCACCCCTCCACTTT.

This clonotype was picked up a small number of times. The J gene is TRBJ2-7, the V gene TRBV29-1, with D perhaps TRBD1 (5 bases). V was trimmed by 4 bases and J by 2 bases, leaving 12 bases between them. Germline values: CDR1 SQVTM, CDR2 ANQGSEA. This CDR3 is built from 13 residues. The CDR3 here is CSVVAAGTYEQYV. CDR3 in DNA: TGCAGCGTTGTCGCTGCAGGGACCTACGAGCAGTACGTC.

This clonotype was picked up a small number of times. CDR3 DNA: TGTGCCAGCAGCTTGCTAGCGGGGGGAGCCTACGAGCAGTACGTC. It encodes CASSLLAGGAYEQYV. The V and J genes are TRBV7-9 and TRBJ2-7; 11 bases are shared with TRBD2. J lost 2 bases, V lost 3 bases, and 3 bases had no gene match. The CDR3 covers 15 residues. Per germline, CDR1 SEHNR and CDR2 FQNEAQ (reference sequence).

The V and J genes are TRBV20-1 and TRBJ2-3, with TRBD1 matching over 8 bases. CDR1 and CDR2 from the germline V gene are DFQATT and SNEGSKA (reference sequence). The CDR3 contains 15 residues. The ends lost 0 bases at V and 5 bases at J; junction bases unmatched: 7. The CDR3 sequence is CSARDQGAGGDTQYF. The CDR3 coding sequence is TGCAGTGCTAGAGATCAGGGGGCCGGGGGAGATACGCAGTATTTT.

In its sample, this clonotype was seen a few times. This sequence joins TRBV20-1 and TRBJ2-7, with D perhaps given as TRBD1 or TRBD2 (6 bases each). The CDR3 covers 13 residues. Germline assignment: CDR1 DFQATT and CDR2 SNEGSKA (reference sequence). The germline V and J ends were trimmed by 3 bases and 3 bases, with 12 bases remaining between them. CDR3 nucleotides: TGCAGTGCTAGCTGGGGGGCAGGCTACGAGCAGTACGTC. Translation gives CSASWGAGYEQYV.

The chain uses TRBV4-2 and TRBJ1-4; 9 bases align to TRBD1. CDR3 size: 14 residues. Germline-derived CDR1 and CDR2 are LGHNA and YNFKEQ. V gave up 3 bases and J gave up 6 bases; unmatched junction bases: 2. The CDR3 spells CASSQTGGYEKLFF. CDR3 bases: TGTGCCAGCAGCCAGACAGGGGGATATGAAAAACTGTTTTTT.